This TCR beta chain was sequenced during a study of OX40 agonist ivuxolimab in advanced cancers. Study at large: Averaging roughly 60 years in age, with a range of about 23 to 90, the cohort was approximately 84% male. Three patients, one with hepatocellular carcinoma and two with cutaneous melanoma, responded partially.

Germline assignment: CDR1 WNHNN and CDR2 SYGVQD (reference sequence). The CDR3 is made up of 12 amino acids. V lost 10 bases to trimming and J lost 4 bases, with 12 bases between them. Some clones are missing from TCRdb's copy, which holds only in-frame ones; the method was immunoSEQ multiplex PCR. The table lists roughly 7,000 clones, nearly 75% of them singletons, with 20% to 25% in the top ten. The TCR comes from an adult with an advanced solid tumor such as melanoma, head and neck, liver or kidney cancer. This chain links TRBV10-1 with TRBJ2-3; D is uncertain. This material consisted of CD4+ or CD8+ T cells sorted from blood, taken in a trial of the OX40 agonist ivuxolimab. The CDR3 is CATQVGPDTQYF. CDR3 nucleotide sequence: TGCGCCACCCAGGTGGGCCCAGATACGCAGTATTTT.